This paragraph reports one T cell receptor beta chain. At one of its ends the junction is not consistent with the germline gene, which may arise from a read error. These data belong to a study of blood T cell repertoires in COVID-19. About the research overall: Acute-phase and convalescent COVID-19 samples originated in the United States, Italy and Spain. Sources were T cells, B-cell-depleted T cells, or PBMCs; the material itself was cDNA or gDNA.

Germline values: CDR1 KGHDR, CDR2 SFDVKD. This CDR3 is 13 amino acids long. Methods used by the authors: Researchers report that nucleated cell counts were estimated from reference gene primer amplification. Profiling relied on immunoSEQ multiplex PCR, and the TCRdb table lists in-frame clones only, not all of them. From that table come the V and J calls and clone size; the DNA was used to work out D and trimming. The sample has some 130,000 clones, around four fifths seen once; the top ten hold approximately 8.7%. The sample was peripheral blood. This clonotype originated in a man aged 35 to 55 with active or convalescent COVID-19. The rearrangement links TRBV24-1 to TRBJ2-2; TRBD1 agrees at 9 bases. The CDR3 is CATSKQGARGAVF. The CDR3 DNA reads TGTGCCACCAGTAAACAGGGGGCCCGGGGAGCTGTTTTT.